Presented here are 30 T cell receptor beta chains from one specimen sequenced in a study of cytotoxic CD8 clonotypes in ibrutinib-treated CLL. Method: immunoSEQ multiplex PCR; TCRdb's copy keeps in-frame clones and lacks some. There are 100,000 or so clones in the sample; about 58% occur only once, and roughly 35% lies in the top ten. The sample was PBMCs, taken after 24 months of ibrutinib treatment. The receptors shown here come from a human donor with chronic lymphocytic leukemia.

The V call is TRBV7-3, the J call TRBJ2-1; 7 bases align to TRBD2. Germline CDR1 and CDR2: SGHTA and FQGTGA. V lost 4 bases and J lost 2; bases outside the gene matches: 5. This CDR3 comprises 15 residues. The CDR3 loop is CASSSGLGPYNEQFF. The CDR3 DNA is TGTGCCAGCAGCTCAGGACTAGGCCCCTACAATGAGCAGTTCTTC.

The sample holds one count of this clone. This rearrangement joins TRBV9 to TRBJ2-7, with D maybe TRBD2 (6 bases). Trimming shortened V by 2 bases and J by 5 bases, and 17 bases separated the two germline ends. Germline CDR1 SGDLS, CDR2 YYNGEE. This CDR3 comprises 15 residues. The CDR3 region has the DNA TGTGCCAGCAGCGTCAGGGACTCCGCATTCAACGAGCAGTACTTC. Translating gives CASSVRDSAFNEQYF.

The chain has TRBV5-1 and TRBJ2-7; D is tentatively TRBD1 or TRBD2 (5 bases each). V lost 3 bases, J lost 3 bases, and 10 bases lay in between. There are 13 residues in the CDR3. Germline lookup yields CDR1 SGHRS and CDR2 YFSETQ. The CDR3 coding sequence is TGCGCCAGCAGCTCCCGGGACGGCTACGAGCAGTACTTC. It yields the protein CASSSRDGYEQYF.

The sample holds a few counts of this clone. This chain links TRBV7-8 with TRBJ2-7; D is uncertain. Deletions cut 5 bases from V and 6 bases from J, with 23 bases between. The CDR3 has 16 amino acids. Germline assignment: CDR1 SGHVS and CDR2 FQNEAQ. The CDR3 loop reads CASSPWLMGSTSEQYF. In DNA, the CDR3 is TGTGCCAGCAGCCCCTGGTTGATGGGGTCGACTTCCGAGCAGTACTTC.

This clone has only one observation. This sequence joins TRBV7-2 and TRBJ2-7; D is undetermined. Trimming removed 1 base from V and 3 bases from J, with 10 bases in between. The CDR3 runs 14 residues. The V gene's germline CDR1 is SGHTA and CDR2 FQGNSA. The CDR3 is CASSLDLFDYEQYF. The CDR3 DNA reads as TGTGCCAGCAGCTTAGATCTGTTCGACTACGAGCAGTACTTC. Full variable domain (remainder filled in from reference TRBV7-2 and TRBJ2-7): GAGVSQSPSNKVTEKGKDVELRCDPISGHTALYWYRQSLGQGLEFLIYFQGNSAPDKSGLPSDRFSAERTGGSVSTLTIQRTQQEDSAVYLCASSLDLFDYEQYFGPGTRLTVT.

The chain couples TRBV29-1 to TRBJ1-1; D is unresolved. V lost 2 bases and J 11 bases, leaving 12 bases between the germline ends. CDR3 length: 11 amino acids. CDR1 and CDR2 (germline): SQVTM, ANQGSEA. In DNA form, the CDR3 reads TGCAGCGTTGAACACGGTTCGGCGGCTTTCTTT. Protein: CSVEHGSAAFF.

The sample holds one count of this clone. V and J are TRBV7-9 and TRBJ1-1; 10 nucleotides agree with TRBD1. Trimming at V came to 5 bases and at J to 3 bases, leaving 3 bases not matched to a gene. The CDR3 is 14 residues long. Germline V CDR1 and CDR2: SEHNR, FQNEAQ (reference sequence). The CDR3 spells CASSPDRGDTEAFF. The CDR3 nucleotides are TGTGCCAGCAGCCCGGACAGGGGGGACACTGAAGCTTTCTTT.

This clone was observed once. V usage is TRBV29-1 and J usage is TRBJ1-2; possibly TRBD1 for D (5 bases). V lost 1 base, J lost 4 bases, and 13 bases lay in between. Germline-derived CDR1 and CDR2 are SQVTM and ANQGSEA. The CDR3 totals 14 residues. The CDR3 here is CSVEGGPLVYGYTF. In DNA, the CDR3 is TGCAGCGTTGAAGGGGGACCGTTAGTCTATGGCTACACCTTC.

This sequence joins TRBV6-6 and TRBJ2-5; the D is unclear. Germline CDR1 reads MNHNY; CDR2 reads SVGAGI (reference sequence). The CDR3 is made up of 11 amino acids. The V gene lost 7 bases and the J gene lost 5 bases, with 8 bases spanning the gap. CDR3 DNA: TGTGCCAGCAAGGATAGGGAGACCCAGTACTTC. Protein: CASKDRETQYF.

In its sample, this clone was seen a few times. V usage is TRBV27 and J usage is TRBJ1-2; D perhaps matches TRBD1 (6 bases). V lost 0 bases, J lost 6 bases, and 14 bases lay in between. CDR1 is MNHEY, CDR2 SMNVEV, per germline (reference sequence). The CDR3 is 15 residues long. The CDR3 coding sequence is TGTGCCAGCAGTTTATCCTCGGACAGTCTGAATGGCTACACCTTC. Its protein is CASSLSSDSLNGYTF.

The gene calls are TRBV5-6 and TRBJ2-7, with D perhaps TRBD1 (6 bases). Trimming left V 4 bases short and J 4 bases short, with 18 bases between. The CDR3 length is 15 residues. In germline, CDR1 is SGHDT, CDR2 YYEEEE. As DNA, the CDR3 is TGTGCCAGCAGCCCGGCGCCCGGGACATATTACGAGCAGTACTTC. It is translated as CASSPAPGTYYEQYF.

This clone was counted only a few times. The gene calls are TRBV7-7 and TRBJ2-6; no definite D call. In germline, CDR1 is SSHAT, CDR2 FNYEAQ (reference sequence). The CDR3 is 13 amino acids. V lost 6 bases to trimming and J lost 1 base, with 4 bases between them. CDR3 sequence reads: CASSPSGANVLTF. The CDR3 nucleotides are TGTGCCAGCAGTCCATCTGGGGCCAACGTCCTGACTTTC.

The chain employs TRBV5-1 and TRBJ2-7; 7 bases match TRBD1. J was trimmed by 5 bases and V by 0 bases; bases with no gene match: 8. Germline CDR1 is SGHRS and CDR2 is YFSETQ. The CDR3 contains 15 residues. This CDR3 reads CASSLEGRGLHEQYF. The CDR3 bases are TGCGCCAGCAGCTTGGAAGGTAGGGGGCTGCACGAGCAGTACTTC.

The CDR3 is CATQQGANYEQYF. For the CDR3, the DNA is TGTGCCACACAACAGGGGGCGAACTACGAGCAGTACTTC. V usage is TRBV25-1 and J usage is TRBJ2-7; 9 bases agree with TRBD1. After removal of 10 bases from V and 3 bases from J, the junction contained 7 bases not matched to a gene. The CDR3 spans 13 residues. Germline V gene data show CDR1 as MGHDK and CDR2 as SYGVNS.

This clone occurred once. The chain employs TRBV7-8 and TRBJ1-1, with D maybe TRBD1 (5 bases). Germline CDR1 and CDR2: SGHVS and FQNEAQ. V lost 0 bases to trimming and J lost 4 bases, with 12 bases between them. The CDR3 is 15 residues long. CDR3 sequence: CASSLATGGATEAFF. CDR3 DNA: TGTGCCAGCAGCTTAGCCACAGGAGGGGCCACTGAAGCTTTCTTT. Combining the CDR3 with reference TRBV7-8 and TRBJ1-1 gives the whole variable domain GAGVSQSPRYKVAKRGQDVALRCDPISGHVSLFWYQQALGQGPEFLTYFQNEAQLDKSGLPSDRFFAERPEGSVSTLKIQRTQQEDSAVYLCASSLATGGATEAFFGQGTRLTVV.

This chain joins TRBV2 and TRBJ1-1; tentatively, D is TRBD1 (5 bases). CDR3 size: 15 residues. The germline V and J ends were trimmed by 4 bases and 4 bases, with 16 bases remaining between them. Germline CDR1 is SNHLY and CDR2 is FYNNEI. Written as DNA, the CDR3 is TGTGCCAGCAGTGTCTCGGACCCTGGGGGCACTGAAGCTTTCTTT. It codes for CASSVSDPGGTEAFF.

The sample holds a few counts of this clone. The chain uses TRBV7-2 and TRBJ2-6, with D hard to call. V was cut by 5 bases and J by 0 bases, with 11 bases left in between. CDR3 length: 16 amino acids. Germline-derived CDR1 and CDR2 are SGHTA and FQGNSA. CDR3 in DNA: TGTGCCAGCAGCGTCTACAGCCTCTCTGGGGCCAACGTCCTGACTTTC. Its translation: CASSVYSLSGANVLTF.

This chain joins TRBV7-7 and TRBJ2-7; TRBD1 agrees at 12 bases. J was trimmed by 2 bases and V by 10 bases; bases with no gene match: 12. Germline values: CDR1 SSHAT, CDR2 FNYEAQ (reference sequence). CDR3 length equals 16 residues. The DNA of the CDR3 is TGTGCCATCACCGGGACAGGGGGCTACTATACCTACGAGCAGTACTTC. Its translation: CAITGTGGYYTYEQYF.

V usage is TRBV4-2 and J usage is TRBJ2-2; D is unresolved. Between the trimmed V and J ends, which lost 0 bases and 0 bases, there was a span of 5 bases. Germline assignment: CDR1 LGHNA and CDR2 YNFKEQ. The CDR3 covers 15 residues. The CDR3 region is CASSQDLPNTGELFF. DNA for the CDR3: TGTGCCAGCAGCCAAGACTTGCCGAACACCGGGGAGCTGTTTTTT.

As for this clone: It is unclear where the CDR3 begins or ends on the DNA, so no DNA is shown, and the CDR3 is as TCRdb lists it. The CDR3 region is CAWSVVGQGSKYF. This chain links TRBV30 with TRBJ2-7; whether TRBD1, the table's D call, matches the DNA was not checked. The CDR3 contains 13 residues when both ends are counted. Germline values: CDR1 GTSNPN, CDR2 SVGIG (reference sequence).

The J gene is TRBJ1-5, the V gene TRBV6-5; TRBD1 matches at 7 bases. Germline-derived CDR1 and CDR2 are MNHEY and SVGAGI. The CDR3 extends over 16 amino acids. Trimming took 4 bases from V and 6 from J; bases not matched to a gene: 12. CDR3 DNA: TGTGCCAGCAGTTCCGACAGGGTCGCGTTCCGTCAGCCCCAGCATTTT. This translates into CASSSDRVAFRQPQHF.

The CDR3: CASQSGTNYEQYF. Written as DNA, the CDR3 is TGTGCCAGCCAGTCCGGGACAAACTACGAGCAGTACTTC. The chain uses TRBV7-2 and TRBJ2-7; D possibly corresponds to TRBD1 (6 bases). Looked up from germline, CDR1 is SGHTA and CDR2 is FQGNSA. Deletions cut 8 bases from V and 3 bases from J, with 14 bases between. This CDR3 region has 13 residues.

The rearrangement uses TRBV30 and TRBJ1-3; D call uncertain. The CDR3 has 13 amino acids. The V and J ends lost 3 bases and 1 base respectively, with 7 bases between them. The germline CDR1 and CDR2 sequences are GTSNPN and SVGIG (reference sequence). CDR3 protein: CAWRGGSGNTIYF. For the CDR3, the DNA is TGTGCCTGGAGAGGTGGGTCTGGAAACACCATATATTTT.

DNA for the CDR3: TGTGCCAGCAGCATAGACAGGACCTATGGCTACACCTTC. Its protein product is CASSIDRTYGYTF. V is TRBV28 and J is TRBJ1-2; perhaps TRBD1 as D (6 bases). The length of the CDR3 is 13 residues. Germline loops: CDR1 MDHEN, CDR2 SYDVKM. V lost 6 bases, J lost 4 bases, and 12 bases lay in between.

V usage is TRBV6-5 and J usage is TRBJ2-7; D might be TRBD1 (6 bases). The V and J ends lost 5 bases and 7 bases respectively, with 9 bases between them. The CDR3 spans 11 residues. Germline CDR1 and CDR2: MNHEY and SVGAGI. CDR3 protein: CASSVGTEQYF. CDR3 DNA sequence: TGTGCCAGCAGTGTCGGGACAGAGCAGTACTTC.

This chain joins TRBV30 and TRBJ2-7; D perhaps matches TRBD1 (6 bases). The germline gives CDR1 GTSNPN, CDR2 SVGIG (reference sequence). CDR3 length: 14 residues. Between the trimmed V and J ends, which lost 2 bases and 3 bases, there was a span of 14 bases. CDR3 sequence reads: CAWSIPRDNYEQYF. CDR3 coding DNA: TGTGCCTGGAGTATTCCTCGGGACAACTACGAGCAGTACTTC.

This clone has just one count. This sequence joins TRBV7-3 and TRBJ2-3; D unresolved. The CDR3 has 16 residues. The germline CDR1 and CDR2 sequences are SGHTA and FQGTGA. Trimming cost V 2 bases and J 2 bases, with 14 bases left between them. The CDR3 DNA is TGTGCCAGCAGCTTAGAGGAGCTGTCGATCACAGATACGCAGTATTTT. Translation gives CASSLEELSITDTQYF.

This clone was seen a handful of times. The chain couples TRBV6-4 to TRBJ2-7; TRBD2 is a possible D gene (7 bases). This CDR3 is built from 14 residues. Trimming cost V 1 base and J 4 bases, with 11 bases left between them. Looked up from germline, CDR1 is MRHNA and CDR2 is SNTAGT. CDR3 sequence reads: CASSDLGGAYEQYF. The CDR3 nucleotides are TGTGCCAGCAGTGACTTAGGGGGGGCGTACGAGCAGTACTTC.

The chain employs TRBV10-1 and TRBJ2-7, with D maybe TRBD2 (5 bases). V was trimmed by 0 bases and J by 0 bases, leaving 21 bases between them. CDR3 length: 19 residues. Germline values: CDR1 WNHNN, CDR2 SYGVQD (reference sequence). The CDR3 coding sequence is TGCGCCAGCAGTGAGTCGAGCGGTGAACACACACGTCACTCCTACGAGCAGTACTTC. It yields the protein CASSESSGEHTRHSYEQYF.

J is TRBJ1-6 and V is TRBV30, with D maybe TRBD1 (5 bases). The CDR3 extends over 12 amino acids. Germline V lookup: CDR1 GTSNPN, CDR2 SVGIG (reference sequence). Trimming removed 1 base from V and 11 bases from J, with 9 bases in between. The CDR3 DNA is TGTGCCTGGAGTGGGGGGGGTGCACCCCTCCACTTT. Translation gives CAWSGGGAPLHF. Together with reference TRBV30 and TRBJ1-6, the CDR3 gives the full variable domain: SQTIHQWPATLVQPVGSPLSLECTVEGTSNPNLYWYRQAAGRGLQLLFYSVGIGQISSEVPQNLSASRPQDRQFILSSKKLLLSDSGFYLCAWSGGGAPLHFGNGTRLTVT.